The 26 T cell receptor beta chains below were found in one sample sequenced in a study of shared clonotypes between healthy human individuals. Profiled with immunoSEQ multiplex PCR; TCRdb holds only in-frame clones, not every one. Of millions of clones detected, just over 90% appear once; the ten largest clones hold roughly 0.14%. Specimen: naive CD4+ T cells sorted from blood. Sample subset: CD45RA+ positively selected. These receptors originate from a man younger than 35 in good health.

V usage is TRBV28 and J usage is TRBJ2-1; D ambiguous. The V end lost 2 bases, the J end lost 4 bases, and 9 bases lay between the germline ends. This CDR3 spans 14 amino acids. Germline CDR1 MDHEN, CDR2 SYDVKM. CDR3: CASSLGRLYNEQFF. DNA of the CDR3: TGTGCCAGCAGTTTAGGACGCCTTTACAATGAGCAGTTCTTC.

The chain's CDR3 is CASRSAQDGGYGYTF. As DNA, the CDR3 is TGTGCCAGTAGATCTGCTCAGGACGGCGGCTATGGCTACACCTTC. The J gene is TRBJ1-2, the V gene TRBV19; no firm D call. Trimming removed 6 bases at V and 4 bases at J, with 18 bases between. This CDR3 region has 15 residues. CDR1 and CDR2 (germline): LNHDA, SQIVND (reference sequence). Full variable domain (missing parts from reference TRBV19 and TRBJ1-2): DGGITQSPKYLFRKEGQNVTLSCEQNLNHDAMYWYRQDPGQGLRLIYYSQIVNDFQKGDIAEGYSVSREKKESFPLTVTSAQKNPTAFYLCASRSAQDGGYGYTFGSGTRLTVV.

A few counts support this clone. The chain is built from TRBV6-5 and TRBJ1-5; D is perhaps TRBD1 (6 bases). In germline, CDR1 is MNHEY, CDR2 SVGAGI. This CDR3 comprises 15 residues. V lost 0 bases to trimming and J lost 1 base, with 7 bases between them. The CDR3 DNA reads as TGTGCCAGCAGTTACTCCCAGGGGAGCAATCAGCCCCAGCATTTT. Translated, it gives CASSYSQGSNQPQHF.

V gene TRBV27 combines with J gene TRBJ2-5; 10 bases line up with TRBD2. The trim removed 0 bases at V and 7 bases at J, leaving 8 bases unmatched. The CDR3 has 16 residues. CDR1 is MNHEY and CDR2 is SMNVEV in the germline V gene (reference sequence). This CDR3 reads CASSLSSSGGMGTQYF. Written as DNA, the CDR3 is TGTGCCAGCAGTTTATCGTCTAGCGGGGGAATGGGGACCCAGTACTTC.

CDR3 sequence: CASSPRDRGNSPLHF. CDR3 nucleotides: TGTGCCAGCAGTCCCCGGGACAGGGGGAATTCACCCCTCCACTTT. The rearrangement joins TRBV6-5 to TRBJ1-6; 11 bases are shared with TRBD1. The CDR3 is made up of 15 amino acids. CDR1 is MNHEY and CDR2 is SVGAGI in the germline V gene. Unmatched junction bases numbered 4, after V lost 5 bases and J lost 7 bases.

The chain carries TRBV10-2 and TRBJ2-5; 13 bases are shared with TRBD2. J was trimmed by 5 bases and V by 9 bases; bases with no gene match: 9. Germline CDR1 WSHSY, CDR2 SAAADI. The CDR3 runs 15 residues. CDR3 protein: CASTLAGGPGETQYF. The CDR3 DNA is TGCGCCAGTACACTAGCGGGAGGGCCGGGGGAGACCCAGTACTTC.

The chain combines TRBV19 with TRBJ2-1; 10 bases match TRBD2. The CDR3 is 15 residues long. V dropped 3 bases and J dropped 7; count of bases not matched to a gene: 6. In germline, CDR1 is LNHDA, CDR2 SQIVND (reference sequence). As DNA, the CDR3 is TGTGCCAGTAGTATCCGGCTAGCGGGAGATAATGAGCAGTTCTTC. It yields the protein CASSIRLAGDNEQFF.

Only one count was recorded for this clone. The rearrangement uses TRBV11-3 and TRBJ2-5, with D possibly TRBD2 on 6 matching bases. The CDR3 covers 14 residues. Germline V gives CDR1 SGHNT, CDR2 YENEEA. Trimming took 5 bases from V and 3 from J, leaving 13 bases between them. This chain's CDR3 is CASSLTWGEETQYF. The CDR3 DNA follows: TGTGCCAGCAGCCTAACATGGGGGGAAGAGACCCAGTACTTC.

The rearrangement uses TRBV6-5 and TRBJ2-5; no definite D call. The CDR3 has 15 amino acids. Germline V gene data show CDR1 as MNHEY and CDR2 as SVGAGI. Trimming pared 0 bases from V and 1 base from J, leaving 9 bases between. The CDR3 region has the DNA TGTGCCAGCAGTTACTCATACAGATCCCAAGAGACCCAGTACTTC. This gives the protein CASSYSYRSQETQYF.

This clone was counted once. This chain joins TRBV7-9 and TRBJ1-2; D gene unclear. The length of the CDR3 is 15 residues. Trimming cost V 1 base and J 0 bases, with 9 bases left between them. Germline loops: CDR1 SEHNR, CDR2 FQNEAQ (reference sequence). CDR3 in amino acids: CASSLDSNPNYGYTF. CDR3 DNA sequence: TGTGCCAGCAGCTTAGACAGTAACCCTAACTATGGCTACACCTTC.

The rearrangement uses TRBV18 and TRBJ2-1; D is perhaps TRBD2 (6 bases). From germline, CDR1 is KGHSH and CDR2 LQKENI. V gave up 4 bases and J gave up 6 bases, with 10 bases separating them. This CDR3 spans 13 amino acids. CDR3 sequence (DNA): TGTGCCAGCTCACGGGGGGAACTCAATGAGCAGTTCTTC. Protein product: CASSRGELNEQFF.

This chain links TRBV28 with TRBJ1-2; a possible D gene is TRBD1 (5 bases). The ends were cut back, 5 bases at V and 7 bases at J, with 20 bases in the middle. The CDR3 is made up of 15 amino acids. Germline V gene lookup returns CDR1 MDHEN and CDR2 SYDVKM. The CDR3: CASSETGRTRPGYTF. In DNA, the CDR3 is TGTGCCAGCAGTGAAACGGGACGTACGAGGCCTGGCTACACCTTC.

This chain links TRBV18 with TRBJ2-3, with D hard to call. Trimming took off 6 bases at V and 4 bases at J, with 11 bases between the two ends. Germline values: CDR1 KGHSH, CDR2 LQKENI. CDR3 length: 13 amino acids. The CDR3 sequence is CASSSPWADTQYF. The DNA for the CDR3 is TGTGCCAGCTCTAGTCCTTGGGCAGATACGCAGTATTTT.

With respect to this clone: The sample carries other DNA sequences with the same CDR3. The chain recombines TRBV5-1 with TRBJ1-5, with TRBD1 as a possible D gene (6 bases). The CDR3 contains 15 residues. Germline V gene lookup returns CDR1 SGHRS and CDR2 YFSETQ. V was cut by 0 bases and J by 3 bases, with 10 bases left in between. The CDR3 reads CASSLEDSLNQPQHF. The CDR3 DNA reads TGCGCCAGCAGCTTGGAGGACAGTCTCAATCAGCCCCAGCATTTT.

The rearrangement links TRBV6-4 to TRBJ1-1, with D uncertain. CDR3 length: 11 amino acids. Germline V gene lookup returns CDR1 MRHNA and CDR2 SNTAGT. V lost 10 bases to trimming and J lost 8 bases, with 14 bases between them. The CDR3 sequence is CATVRPTEAFF. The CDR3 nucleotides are TGTGCCACCGTAAGACCTACCGAAGCTTTCTTT.

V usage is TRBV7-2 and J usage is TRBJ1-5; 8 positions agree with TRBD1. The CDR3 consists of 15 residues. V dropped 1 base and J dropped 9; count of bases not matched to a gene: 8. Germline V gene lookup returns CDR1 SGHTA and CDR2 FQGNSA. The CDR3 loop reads CASSLGVGQGGPQHF. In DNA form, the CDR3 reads TGTGCCAGCAGCTTAGGCGTAGGACAGGGCGGGCCCCAGCATTTT.

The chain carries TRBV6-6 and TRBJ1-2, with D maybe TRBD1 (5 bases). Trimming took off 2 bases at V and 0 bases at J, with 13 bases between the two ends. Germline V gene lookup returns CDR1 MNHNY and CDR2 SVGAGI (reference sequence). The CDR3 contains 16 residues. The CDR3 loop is CASSYPGTVTNYGYTF. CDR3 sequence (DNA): TGTGCCAGCAGTTACCCTGGGACCGTTACTAACTATGGCTACACCTTC.

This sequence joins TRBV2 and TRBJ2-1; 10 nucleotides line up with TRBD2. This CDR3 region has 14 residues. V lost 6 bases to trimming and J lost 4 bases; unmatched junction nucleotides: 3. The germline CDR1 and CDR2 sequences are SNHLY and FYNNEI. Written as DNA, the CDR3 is TGTGCCAGCAGGCTAGCGGGAGTTTACAATGAGCAGTTCTTC. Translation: CASRLAGVYNEQFF. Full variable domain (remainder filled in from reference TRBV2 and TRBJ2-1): EPEVTQTPSHQVTQMGQEVILRCVPISNHLYFYWYRQILGQKVEFLVSFYNNEISEKSEIFDDQFSVERPDGSNFTLKIRSTKLEDSAMYFCASRLAGVYNEQFFGPGTRLTVL.

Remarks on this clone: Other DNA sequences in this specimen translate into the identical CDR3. The CDR3 sequence is CASSREETQYF. DNA for the CDR3: TGTGCCAGCAGCCGGGAAGAGACCCAGTACTTC. The V call is TRBV6-5, the J call TRBJ2-5; D is undetermined. V was trimmed by 6 bases and J by 3 bases, leaving 5 bases between them. CDR3 length: 11 amino acids. CDR1 and CDR2 from the germline V gene are MNHEY and SVGAGI.

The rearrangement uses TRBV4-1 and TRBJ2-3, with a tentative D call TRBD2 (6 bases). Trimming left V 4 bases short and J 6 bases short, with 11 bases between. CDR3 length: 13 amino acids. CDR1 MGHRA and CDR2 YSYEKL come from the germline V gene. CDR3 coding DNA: TGCGCCAGCAGCCTCGGGACTCCCGATACGCAGTATTTT. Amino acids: CASSLGTPDTQYF.

The CDR3, as DNA: TGTGCCAGCAGGGATGGGATGACAGGCCTAGCGGGCTACACCTTC. This gives the protein CASRDGMTGLAGYTF. The chain links TRBV6-5 to TRBJ1-2; TRBD1 is a possible D gene (6 bases). The length of the CDR3 is 15 residues. Trimming stripped 6 bases from V and 8 bases from J, with 22 bases between. Germline CDR1 is MNHEY and CDR2 is SVGAGI.

CDR3 bases: TGTGCCAGCACTTCTACAGGGGGCGAAAAAAACATTCAGTACTTC. Protein: CASTSTGGEKNIQYF. The genes are TRBV6-5 and TRBJ2-4; TRBD1 matches at 9 bases. Losses at the gene ends were 7 bases for V and 4 bases for J; bases not matched to a gene: 8. The CDR3 covers 15 residues. From germline, CDR1 is MNHEY and CDR2 SVGAGI.

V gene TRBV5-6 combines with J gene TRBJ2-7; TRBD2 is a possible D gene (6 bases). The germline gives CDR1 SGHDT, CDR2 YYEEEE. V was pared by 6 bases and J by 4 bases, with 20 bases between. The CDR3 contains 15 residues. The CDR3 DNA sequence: TGTGCCAGCACTCTTCTCGAAGGAGGGGAATACGAGCAGTACTTC. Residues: CASTLLEGGEYEQYF. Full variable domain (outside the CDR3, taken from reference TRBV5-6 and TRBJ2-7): DAGVTQSPTHLIKTRGQQVTLRCSPKSGHDTVSWYQQALGQGPQFIFQYYEEEERQRGNFPDRFSGHQFPNYSSELNVNALLLGDSALYLCASTLLEGGEYEQYFGPGTRLTVT.

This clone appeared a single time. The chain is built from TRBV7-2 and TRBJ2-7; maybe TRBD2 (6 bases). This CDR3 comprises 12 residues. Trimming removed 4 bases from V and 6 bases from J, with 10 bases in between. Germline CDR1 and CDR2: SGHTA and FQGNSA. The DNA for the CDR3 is TGTGCCAGCAGCTCGCGGAGGGGCGAGCAGTACTTC. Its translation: CASSSRRGEQYF.

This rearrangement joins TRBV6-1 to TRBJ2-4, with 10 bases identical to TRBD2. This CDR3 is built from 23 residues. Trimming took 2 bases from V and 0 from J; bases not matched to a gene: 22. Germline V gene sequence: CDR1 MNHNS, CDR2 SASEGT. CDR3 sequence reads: CASSELAGRGPKGLALAKNIQYF. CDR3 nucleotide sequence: TGTGCCAGCAGTGAATTAGCGGGCAGAGGCCCCAAGGGACTAGCGTTAGCCAAAAACATTCAGTACTTC.

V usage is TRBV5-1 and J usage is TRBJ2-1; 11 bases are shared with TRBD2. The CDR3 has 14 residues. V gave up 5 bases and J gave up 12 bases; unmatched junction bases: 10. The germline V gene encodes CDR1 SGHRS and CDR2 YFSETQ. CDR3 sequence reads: CASSLAGGPNWQFF. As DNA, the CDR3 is TGCGCCAGCAGTTTAGCGGGAGGGCCAAACTGGCAGTTCTTC.